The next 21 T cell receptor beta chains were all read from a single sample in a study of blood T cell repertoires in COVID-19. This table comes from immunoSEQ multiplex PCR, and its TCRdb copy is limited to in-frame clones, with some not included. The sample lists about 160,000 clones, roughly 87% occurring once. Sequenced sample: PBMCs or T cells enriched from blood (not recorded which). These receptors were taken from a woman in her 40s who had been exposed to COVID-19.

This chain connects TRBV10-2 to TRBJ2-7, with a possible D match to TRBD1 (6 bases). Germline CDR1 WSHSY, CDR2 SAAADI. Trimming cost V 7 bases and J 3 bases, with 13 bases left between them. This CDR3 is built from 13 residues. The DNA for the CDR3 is TGCGCCAGCATTGGGCAGGGGAGCTACGAGCAGTACTTC. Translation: CASIGQGSYEQYF.

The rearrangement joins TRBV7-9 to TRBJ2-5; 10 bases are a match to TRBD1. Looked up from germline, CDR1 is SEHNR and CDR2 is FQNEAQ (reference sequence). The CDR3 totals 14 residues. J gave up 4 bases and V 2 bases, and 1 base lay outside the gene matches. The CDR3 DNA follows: TGTGCCAGCAGCTTAAGGACAGGGGGAGAGACCCAGTACTTC. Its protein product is CASSLRTGGETQYF.

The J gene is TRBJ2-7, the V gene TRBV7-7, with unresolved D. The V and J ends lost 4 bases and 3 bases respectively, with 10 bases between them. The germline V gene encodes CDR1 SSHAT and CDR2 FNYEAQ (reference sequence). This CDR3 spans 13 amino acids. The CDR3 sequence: CASSSTPGYEQYF. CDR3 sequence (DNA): TGTGCCAGCAGCTCGACCCCAGGCTACGAGCAGTACTTC.

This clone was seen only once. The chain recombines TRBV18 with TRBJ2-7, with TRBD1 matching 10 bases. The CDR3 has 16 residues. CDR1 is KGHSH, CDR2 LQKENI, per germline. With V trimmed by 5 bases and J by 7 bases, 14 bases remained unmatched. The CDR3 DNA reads TGTGCCAGCTCATCCCCGGTCGGGACAGGGGTAAGGGAGCAGTACTTC. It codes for CASSSPVGTGVREQYF.

The CDR3 protein is CSASPGNNQPQHF. CDR3 coding DNA: TGCAGTGCTAGTCCCGGGAACAACCAGCCCCAGCATTTT. V gene TRBV20-1 combines with J gene TRBJ1-5, with D unresolved. The CDR3 contains 13 residues. The V end was cut by 3 bases, the J end by 7 bases, with 13 bases between. Germline V lookup: CDR1 DFQATT, CDR2 SNEGSKA (reference sequence).

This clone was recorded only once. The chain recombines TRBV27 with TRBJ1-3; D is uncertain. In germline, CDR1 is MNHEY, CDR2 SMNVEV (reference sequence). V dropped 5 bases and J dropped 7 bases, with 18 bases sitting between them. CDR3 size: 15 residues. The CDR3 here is CASSPGGVRVNTIYF. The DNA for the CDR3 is TGTGCCAGCAGTCCCGGAGGAGTTAGGGTTAACACCATATATTTT.

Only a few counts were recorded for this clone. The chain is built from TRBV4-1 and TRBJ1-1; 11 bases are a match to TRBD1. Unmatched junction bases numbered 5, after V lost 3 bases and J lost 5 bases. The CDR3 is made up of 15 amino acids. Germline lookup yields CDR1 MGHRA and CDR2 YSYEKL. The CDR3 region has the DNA TGCGCCAGCAGCCATCCGGGACAGGGGGGTACTGAAGCTTTCTTT. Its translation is CASSHPGQGGTEAFF.

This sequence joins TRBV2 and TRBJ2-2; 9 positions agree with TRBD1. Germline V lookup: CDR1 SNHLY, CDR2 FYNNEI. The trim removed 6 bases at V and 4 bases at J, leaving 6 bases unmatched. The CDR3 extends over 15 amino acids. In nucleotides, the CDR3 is TGTGCCAGCAGCGAGGGACAGGGTCTCACCGGGGAGCTGTTTTTT. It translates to CASSEGQGLTGELFF. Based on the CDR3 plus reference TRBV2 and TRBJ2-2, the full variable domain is EPEVTQTPSHQVTQMGQEVILRCVPISNHLYFYWYRQILGQKVEFLVSFYNNEISEKSEIFDDQFSVERPDGSNFTLKIRSTKLEDSAMYFCASSEGQGLTGELFFGEGSRLTVL.

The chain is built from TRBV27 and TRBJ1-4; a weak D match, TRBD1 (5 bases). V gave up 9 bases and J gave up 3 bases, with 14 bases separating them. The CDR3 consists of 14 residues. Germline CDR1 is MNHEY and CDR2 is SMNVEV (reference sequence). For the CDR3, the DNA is TGTGCCAGGGGCGCGGGGGTGGCTAATGAAAAACTGTTTTTT. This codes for CARGAGVANEKLFF.

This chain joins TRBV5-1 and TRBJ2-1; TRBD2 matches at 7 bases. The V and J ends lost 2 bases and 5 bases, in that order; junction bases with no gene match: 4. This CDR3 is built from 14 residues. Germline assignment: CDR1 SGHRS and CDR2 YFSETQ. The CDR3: CASSFSGGNNEQFF. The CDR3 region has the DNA TGCGCCAGCAGCTTTTCCGGGGGGAACAATGAGCAGTTCTTC.

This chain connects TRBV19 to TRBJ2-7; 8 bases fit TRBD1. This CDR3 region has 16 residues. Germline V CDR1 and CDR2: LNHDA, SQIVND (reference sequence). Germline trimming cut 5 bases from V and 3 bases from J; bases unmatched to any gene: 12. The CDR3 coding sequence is TGTGCCAGTAGTCACCCCCGGGCAGGGGGCAACTACGAGCAGTACTTC. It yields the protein CASSHPRAGGNYEQYF.

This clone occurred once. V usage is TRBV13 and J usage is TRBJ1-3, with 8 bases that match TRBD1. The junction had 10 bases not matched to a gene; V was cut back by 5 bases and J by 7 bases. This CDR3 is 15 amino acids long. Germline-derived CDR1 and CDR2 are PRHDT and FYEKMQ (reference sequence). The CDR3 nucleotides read TGTGCCAGCAGCCCTAAACAGGGGGAGAGGAACACCATATATTTT. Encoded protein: CASSPKQGERNTIYF.

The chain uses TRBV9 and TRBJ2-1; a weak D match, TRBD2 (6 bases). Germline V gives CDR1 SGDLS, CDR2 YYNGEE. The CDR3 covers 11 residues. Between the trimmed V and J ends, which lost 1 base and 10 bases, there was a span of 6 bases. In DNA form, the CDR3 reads TGTGCCAGCAGCGTAAGCGGGGAGCAGTTCTTC. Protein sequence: CASSVSGEQFF.

The CDR3 loop is CASSLSILGGETQYF. The CDR3 nucleotides read TGTGCCAGCAGTTTATCGATACTAGGTGGGGAGACCCAGTACTTC. The chain has TRBV27 and TRBJ2-5, with D possibly TRBD2 on 5 matching bases. Trimming removed 0 bases at V and 5 bases at J, with 13 bases between. The CDR3 totals 15 residues. Germline V CDR1 and CDR2: MNHEY, SMNVEV (reference sequence).

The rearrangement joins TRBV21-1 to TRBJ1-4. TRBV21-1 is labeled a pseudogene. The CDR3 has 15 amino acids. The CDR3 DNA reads TGTGCCAGCAAACTACGATATGCAACTAATGAAAAACTGTTTTTT. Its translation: CASKLRYATNEKLFF.

The CDR3 DNA reads TGTGCCAGCAGCTCGGGACAGGGGGCTAACACTGAAGCTTTCTTT. Protein: CASSSGQGANTEAFF. The rearrangement joins TRBV11-2 to TRBJ1-1, with 12 bases matching TRBD1. Germline V gene data show CDR1 as SGHAT and CDR2 as FQNNGV. After removal of 4 bases from V and 2 bases from J, the junction contained 2 bases not matched to a gene. The CDR3 extends over 15 amino acids.

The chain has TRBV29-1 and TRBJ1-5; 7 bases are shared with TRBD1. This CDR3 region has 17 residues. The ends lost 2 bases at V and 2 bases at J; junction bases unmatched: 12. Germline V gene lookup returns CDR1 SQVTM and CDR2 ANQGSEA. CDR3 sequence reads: CSVELAQGGSGNQPQHF. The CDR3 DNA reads TGCAGCGTTGAACTGGCTCAGGGGGGTTCCGGCAATCAGCCCCAGCATTTT.

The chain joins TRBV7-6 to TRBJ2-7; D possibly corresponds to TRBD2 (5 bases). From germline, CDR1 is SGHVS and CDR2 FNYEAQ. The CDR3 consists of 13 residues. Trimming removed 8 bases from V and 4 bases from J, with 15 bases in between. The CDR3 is CASGLSEGYEQYF. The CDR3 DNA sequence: TGTGCCAGCGGACTCTCTGAGGGATACGAGCAGTACTTC.

This CDR3 is CASSESRGNEQYF. CDR3 DNA: TGCGCCAGCAGTGAGTCAAGGGGGAACGAGCAGTACTTC. The chain carries TRBV10-1 and TRBJ2-7; weak D call: TRBD1 (6 bases). CDR3 length: 13 residues. V dropped 0 bases and J dropped 5 bases, with 8 bases sitting between them. Germline CDR1 WNHNN, CDR2 SYGVQD (reference sequence).

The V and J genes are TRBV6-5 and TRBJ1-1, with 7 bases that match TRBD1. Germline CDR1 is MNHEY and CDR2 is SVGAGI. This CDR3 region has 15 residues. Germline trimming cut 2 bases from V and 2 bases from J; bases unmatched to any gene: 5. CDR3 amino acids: CASSYKGARNTEAFF. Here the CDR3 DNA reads TGTGCCAGCAGTTACAAGGGGGCGCGCAACACTGAAGCTTTCTTT.

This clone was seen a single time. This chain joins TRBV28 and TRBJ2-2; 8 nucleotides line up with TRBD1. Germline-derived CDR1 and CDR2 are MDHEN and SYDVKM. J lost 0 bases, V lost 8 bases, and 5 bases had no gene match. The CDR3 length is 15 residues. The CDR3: CASLGQVANTGELFF. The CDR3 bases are TGTGCCAGCCTGGGACAGGTAGCGAACACCGGGGAGCTGTTTTTT.